The 14 T cell receptor beta chains reported below all come from one sample, sequenced in a study of T cell responses to AZD1222 COVID-19 vaccine. Generated by immunoSEQ multiplex PCR, the TCRdb table keeps only in-frame clones and is missing some. This table has 150,000 to 200,000 clones, about 90% appearing once. The sample was peripheral blood, taken 28 days after the second AZD1222 dose. These receptors were obtained from an adult who received the AZD1222 COVID-19 vaccine.

This clone was recorded once. J is TRBJ2-7 and V is TRBV27; the D gene could be TRBD1 or TRBD2 (6 bases each). Trimming cost V 6 bases and J 1 base, with 25 bases left between them. CDR3 length: 18 residues. Germline values: CDR1 MNHEY, CDR2 SMNVEV (reference sequence). The CDR3 nucleotides read TGTGCCAGCAGCCATAGGGGCCCAGTAGGGGGAGGATCCTACGAGCAGTACTTC. Translated, it gives CASSHRGPVGGGSYEQYF.

The rearrangement links TRBV6-5 to TRBJ2-4, with D uncertain. The CDR3 length is 15 residues. The germline V gene has CDR1 MNHEY and CDR2 SVGAGI. The V gene lost 4 bases and the J gene lost 0 bases, with 10 bases spanning the gap. Written as DNA, the CDR3 is TGTGCCAGCAGTTTCACAGCACTAGCCAAAAACATTCAGTACTTC. It encodes CASSFTALAKNIQYF.

The CDR3 here is CASSQVSGRAVGTDTQYF. In DNA, the CDR3 is TGTGCCAGCAGCCAAGTAAGCGGGAGGGCCGTGGGGACAGATACGCAGTATTTT. The chain couples TRBV4-2 to TRBJ2-3, with 10 bases matching TRBD2. This CDR3 is built from 18 residues. Per germline, CDR1 LGHNA and CDR2 YNFKEQ. The trim removed 1 base at V and 3 bases at J, leaving 10 bases unmatched.

V usage is TRBV7-2 and J usage is TRBJ1-1; D is unresolved. Germline V gene data show CDR1 as SGHTA and CDR2 as FQGNSA. Trimming took off 5 bases at V and 3 bases at J, with 13 bases between the two ends. The CDR3 is 14 amino acids. This CDR3 is CASSDTGSYTEAFF. The CDR3 DNA sequence: TGTGCCAGCAGCGACACCGGAAGTTACACTGAAGCTTTCTTT. Full variable domain (rest looked up from reference TRBV7-2 and TRBJ1-1): GAGVSQSPSNKVTEKGKDVELRCDPISGHTALYWYRQSLGQGLEFLIYFQGNSAPDKSGLPSDRFSAERTGGSVSTLTIQRTQQEDSAVYLCASSDTGSYTEAFFGQGTRLTVV.

The chain has TRBV12-2 and TRBJ2-7; the table's D call of TRBD2 was not tested on the DNA. TRBV12-2 is termed a pseudogene. The CDR3 extends over 17 amino acids. CDR3 in DNA: TGTGCAAGTCGCTTAGGCGGGGCTAGCGGGAGGCGGGGTGAGCAGTACTTC. Translated: CASRLGGASGRRGEQYF.

This chain links TRBV6-5 with TRBJ2-7, with TRBD2 identical over 13 bases. With V trimmed by 4 bases and J by 2 bases, 5 bases remained unmatched. CDR1 MNHEY and CDR2 SVGAGI come from the germline V gene. CDR3 size: 16 residues. This chain's CDR3 is CASSWMTSGRTYEQYF. For the CDR3, the DNA is TGTGCCAGCAGTTGGATGACTAGCGGGAGGACCTACGAGCAGTACTTC.

The chain is built from TRBV7-6 and TRBJ2-5; 10 positions agree with TRBD2. Unmatched junction bases numbered 3, after V lost 1 base and J lost 4 bases. The V gene's germline CDR1 is SGHVS and CDR2 FNYEAQ. This CDR3 is 15 amino acids long. The CDR3 protein is CASSLVAGGPETQYF. In DNA, the CDR3 is TGTGCCAGCAGCTTAGTAGCGGGAGGCCCAGAGACCCAGTACTTC.

This sequence joins TRBV28 and TRBJ1-4; maybe TRBD1 (6 bases). V was clipped by 5 bases and J by 8 bases, with 15 bases between them. Per germline, CDR1 MDHEN and CDR2 SYDVKM. The CDR3 totals 14 residues. The CDR3 nucleotides are TGTGCCAGCAGTAGAGGGGGTTTAGGAGAAAAACTGTTTTTT. This gives the protein CASSRGGLGEKLFF.

Judged by abundance, this clone is medium-sized. The V and J genes are TRBV5-1 and TRBJ2-7; D uncertain. CDR1 and CDR2 (germline): SGHRS, YFSETQ. The CDR3 is 13 amino acids. Trimming stripped 4 bases from V and 3 bases from J, with 11 bases between. This chain's CDR3 is CASSPTEFYEQYF. CDR3 DNA: TGCGCCAGCAGCCCTACTGAATTCTACGAGCAGTACTTC.

This chain links TRBV9 with TRBJ2-7; TRBD2 matches at 10 bases. Germline V gene sequence: CDR1 SGDLS, CDR2 YYNGEE. This CDR3 contains 15 residues. Trimming cost V 4 bases and J 0 bases; bases outside gene matches: 4. CDR3 region: CASSPRTSGSYEQYF. CDR3 DNA: TGTGCCAGCAGCCCCCGGACTAGCGGCTCCTACGAGCAGTACTTC.

V is TRBV6-5 and J is TRBJ2-1; no clear D gene. Germline CDR1 and CDR2: MNHEY and SVGAGI. Trimming left V 7 bases short and J 9 bases short, with 13 bases between. CDR3 size: 12 residues. The CDR3 is CASIRTYGEQFF. In DNA, the CDR3 is TGTGCCAGCATCCGAACGTATGGTGAGCAGTTCTTC.

This chain uses TRBV25-1 with TRBJ1-3; D gene uncertain. Germline loops: CDR1 MGHDK, CDR2 SYGVNS. The CDR3 extends over 15 amino acids. V was trimmed by 6 bases and J by 0 bases, leaving 12 bases between them. CDR3 region: CASRAVGSSGNTIYF. The CDR3 DNA reads as TGTGCCAGCAGGGCTGTGGGTTCCTCTGGAAACACCATATATTTT. The full variable domain, completed using reference TRBV25-1 and TRBJ1-3, is EADIYQTPRYLVIGTGKKITLECSQTMGHDKMYWYQQDPGMELHLIHYSYGVNSTEKGDLSSESTVSRIRTEHFPLTLESARPSHTSQYLCASRAVGSSGNTIYFGEGSWLTVV.

This sequence joins TRBV6-5 and TRBJ1-1, with 7 bases fitting TRBD1. This CDR3 comprises 15 residues. J gave up 0 bases and V 0 bases, and 1 base lay outside the gene matches. From germline, CDR1 is MNHEY and CDR2 SVGAGI. CDR3 in DNA: TGTGCCAGCAGTTACTCGACAGGGATGAACACTGAAGCTTTCTTT. This sequence encodes CASSYSTGMNTEAFF.

This chain links TRBV9 with TRBJ1-2; D call uncertain. Germline V gives CDR1 SGDLS, CDR2 YYNGEE. The CDR3 runs to 13 residues. V shed 0 bases and J shed 8 bases, with 11 bases lying between them. CDR3: CASSVESGRGYTF. In DNA form, the CDR3 reads TGTGCCAGCAGCGTAGAATCAGGTCGAGGCTACACCTTC. The full variable domain, with the rest looked up from reference TRBV9 and TRBJ1-2, is DSGVTQTPKHLITATGQRVTLRCSPRSGDLSVYWYQQSLDQGLQFLIQYYNGEERAKGNILERFSAQQFPDLHSELNLSSLELGDSALYFCASSVESGRGYTFGSGTRLTVV.